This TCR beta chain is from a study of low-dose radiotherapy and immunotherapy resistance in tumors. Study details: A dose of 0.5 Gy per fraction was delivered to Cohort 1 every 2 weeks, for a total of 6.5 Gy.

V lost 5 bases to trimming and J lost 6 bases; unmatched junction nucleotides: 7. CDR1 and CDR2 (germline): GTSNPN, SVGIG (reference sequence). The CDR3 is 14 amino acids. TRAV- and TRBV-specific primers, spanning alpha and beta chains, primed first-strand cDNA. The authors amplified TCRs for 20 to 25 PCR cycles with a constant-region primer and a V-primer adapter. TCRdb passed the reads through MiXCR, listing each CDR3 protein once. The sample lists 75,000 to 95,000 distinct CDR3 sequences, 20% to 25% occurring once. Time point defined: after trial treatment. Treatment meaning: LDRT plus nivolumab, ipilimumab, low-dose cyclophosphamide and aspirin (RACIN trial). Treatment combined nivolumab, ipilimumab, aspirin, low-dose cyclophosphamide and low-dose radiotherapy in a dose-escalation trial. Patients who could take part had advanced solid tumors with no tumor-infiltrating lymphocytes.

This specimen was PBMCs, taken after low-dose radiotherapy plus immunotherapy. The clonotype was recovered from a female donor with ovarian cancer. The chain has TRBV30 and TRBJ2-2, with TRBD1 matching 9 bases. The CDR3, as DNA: TGTGCCTGGGCCGGGACAGGGATTTCCGGGGAGCTGTTTTTT. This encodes CAWAGTGISGELFF.